The T cell receptor (beta chain) under discussion was sequenced for a study of human T cells and chemical hapten exposure. Whole-study findings and limits: TCRs at high frequency, those above 1 in 1000, did not change with DPC sensitization.

A word on this clonotype: Its antigen is currently unknown.

The time point: patch test 3, about 24 weeks after DPC sensitization. Treatment indicated: therapeutic diphenylcyclopropenone sensitization with weekly scalp DPC. Trimming took 3 bases from V and 5 from J, leaving 8 bases between them. This CDR3 contains 13 residues. TCRdb processed the RACE reads anew with MiXCR; each CDR3 protein has one entry. Here the sample spans some 89,000 distinct CDR3 sequences, roughly 27% being singletons. The source material was whole blood, sampled in connection with sensitization to the hapten diphenylcyclopropenone (DPC). The V gene is TRBV12-3 or TRBV12-4, the J gene TRBJ1-5; D is unclear. The TCR was taken from a middle-aged man with alopecia areata. Some clones in this sample may be carry-over from other donors' samples. The chain's CDR3 is CASSFEYDQPQHF. The CDR3 DNA is TGTGCCAGCAGTTTCGAATACGATCAGCCCCAGCATTTT.